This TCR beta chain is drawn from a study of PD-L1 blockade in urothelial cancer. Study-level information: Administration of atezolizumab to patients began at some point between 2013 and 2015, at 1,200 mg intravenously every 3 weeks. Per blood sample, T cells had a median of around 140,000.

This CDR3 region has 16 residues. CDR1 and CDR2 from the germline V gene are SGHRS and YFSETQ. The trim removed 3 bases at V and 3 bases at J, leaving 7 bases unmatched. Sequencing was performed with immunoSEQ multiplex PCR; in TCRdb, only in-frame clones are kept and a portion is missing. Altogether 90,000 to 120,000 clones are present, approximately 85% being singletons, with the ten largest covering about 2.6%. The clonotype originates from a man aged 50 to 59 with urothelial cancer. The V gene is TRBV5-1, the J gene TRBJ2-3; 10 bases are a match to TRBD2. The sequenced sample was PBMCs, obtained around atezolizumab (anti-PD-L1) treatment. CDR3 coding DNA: TGCGCCAGCAGCTCGGCTAGCGGGAGTCGGACAGATACGCAGTATTTT. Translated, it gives CASSSASGSRTDTQYF.